The entry below describes one TCR beta chain. Its cognate antigen has yet to be identified. No per-base quality is available; no much larger clone lies one base away. Including the terminal cysteine and phenylalanine, the CDR3 comprises 16 residues. The kept DNA is CDR3 alone, 48 bases in frame from the first base. V is reduced by 1 base and J by 1 base, leaving a spacing of 13 bases between them. The CDR1 and CDR2 encoded by the germline V gene are SNHLY and FYNNEI. This entry is derived from a study of Ad26.COV2.S vaccination and SARS-CoV-2 variants (dated by TCRdb to 2020 to 2022). With regard to the full study: Vaccine-arm donors were drawn from COV1001, a multicentre, randomized, double-blind, placebo-controlled phase I-IIa trial of Ad26.COV2.S in healthy adults. Trial participants were randomized into five groups of five: low-dose or high-dose Ad26.COV2.S given once or twice, or placebo on both occasions. TCRbeta repertoire sequencing was used to assess the specificity and breadth of SARS-CoV-2-reactive T cell receptors after Ad26.COV2.S vaccination. Dosing of Ad26.COV2.S was intramuscular, at either 5x10^10 or 1x10^11 viral particles, delivered as one shot or as two shots spaced 56 days apart. Investigators remained blinded to trial group allocation during experiments and outcome assessment. The TCR-sequenced set comprised about 32 samples: about 19 Ad26.COV2.S vaccine recipients, 5 placebo recipients and 8 SARS-CoV-2 convalescent individuals.

What the authors observed across the whole study: Ad26.COV2.S recipients had higher spike-specific TCR breadth than placebo recipients (P = 0.0014). The authors noted that the TCR breadth and depth analyses may have underestimated total T cell responses. Vaccine and placebo recipients had comparable non-spike TCR breadth, which fits with the vaccine containing only spike. The study lacked the statistical power to compare responses across vaccine doses or regimens. After vaccination, spike-specific CD8+ and CD4+ T cell responses were reported to show substantial breadth.

Reading the label with the study, this specimen's treatment or condition is: about 20 received Ad26.COV2.S at low or high dose, single or two shots; 5 received placebo; per-sample allocation not given. Repertoires of vaccine and placebo recipients were sequenced from samples taken on day 63 after the first injection. Cohort 1b enrolled about 25 adults aged 18-55 years at a single site in Boston, USA, between 29 July and 7 August 2020. Ad26.COV2.S consisted of a replication-incompetent adenovirus type 26 vector by which a prefusion-stabilized SARS-CoV-2 spike protein from the original Wuhan strain was expressed. TCRbeta CDR3 regions were sequenced with the immunoSEQ Assay. After extraction, genomic DNA underwent amplification by bias-controlled multiplex PCR, followed by high-throughput sequencing. Per the authors' processing: To quantify the absolute abundance of every unique TCRbeta CDR3 region, sequences were collapsed and filtered. T cell fraction was estimated by normalizing TCRbeta template counts to usable DNA, which was measured by amplifying reference genes present in all nucleated cells. Repertoire TCRs were annotated as SARS-CoV-2-specific when V gene, CDR3 amino acid sequence and J gene were exactly matched to a known reactive TCR set. The reference SARS-CoV-2 TCR set was obtained from MIRA and was filtered for enrichment in COVID-19-positive ImmuneCODE repertoires, whereby public or cross-reactive TCRs were removed. Drawing on the MIRA antigens, annotated TCRs were analysed further at the level of specific ORF or position within ORF. Breadth was defined as the number of annotated unique rearrangements divided by the total number of unique productive rearrangements, and depth was defined as the summed frequency of the annotated unique rearrangements. Two-sided Wilcoxon rank-sum tests were used to compare TCR breadth between groups. TCRdb took this table from immuneACCESS and kept in-frame rearrangements with V and J called. Such tables lack part of the clones; where checked against another copy, unresolved V genes explain under half of the gap, and the rest is unexplained. The V and J calls and the clone size are those of that table, but D and trimming were determined from the DNA. Here the sample has some 500,000 clones; approximately 92% occur a single time. Clones ranked in the top ten supply just over 2.5% of the sample.

The sample in question was peripheral blood, obtained in a trial of Ad26.COV2.S vaccine versus placebo. This receptor chain uses TRBV2 and TRBJ1-1; a tentative D match to TRBD1 spans 6 bases. This receptor was obtained from a person aged 18 to 65 who received the Ad26.COV2.S COVID-19 vaccine or a placebo. The CDR3 amino acid sequence is: CASSEVAGDGNTEAFF. DNA sequence: TGTGCCAGCAGTGAAGTTGCAGGGGACGGGAACACTGAAGCTTTCTTT.